This paragraph reports one T cell receptor (beta chain). The antigen is unknown. This specimen comes from a study of cytomegalovirus exposure and HLA in healthy donors. Study background: The same platform was used for the 130 or so validation repertoires as for the roughly 730 first-cohort repertoires, as reported in a later analysis.

Germline CDR1 MNHEY, CDR2 SMNVEV (reference sequence). This CDR3 contains 18 residues. Trimming cost V 5 bases and J 4 bases; bases outside gene matches: 11. The data were produced by immunoSEQ multiplex PCR, yet TCRdb's version contains in-frame clones alone and is incomplete. The sample carries 150,000 to 200,000 clones, around 82% recorded once. Findings and limits, study-wide: The study labeled roughly 160 TCR beta chains cytomegalovirus-associated. In vitro data verified a few CMV-associated chains as specific for CMV antigens.

Sequenced material: PBMCs. V gene TRBV27 combines with J gene TRBJ2-6, with TRBD2 matching 10 bases. This receptor was obtained from a man aged 30 to 39 in good health and CMV-seropositive. The chain's CDR3 is CASSPLAGAESGANVLTF. CDR3 DNA sequence: TGTGCCAGCAGTCCGCTAGCGGGAGCAGAGTCGGGGGCCAACGTCCTGACTTTC. The complete variable domain, with remaining parts taken from reference TRBV27 and TRBJ2-6, reads EAQVTQNPRYLITVTGKKLTVTCSQNMNHEYMSWYRQDPGLGLRQIYYSMNVEVTDKGDVPEGYKVSRKEKRNFPLILESPSPNQTSLYFCASSPLAGAESGANVLTFGAGSRLTVL.